These 28 T cell receptor beta chains share one sample of origin, sequenced in a study of glioma-infiltrating T cells after dendritic cell vaccination. Profiled with immunoSEQ multiplex PCR; TCRdb holds only in-frame clones, not every one. The sample holds about 64,000 clones, approximately 78% seen once. The specimen was blood, collected before dendritic cell vaccination. These TCRs come from a human donor with glioblastoma.

This chain joins TRBV7-2 and TRBJ2-7; TRBD1 matches at 11 bases. The CDR3 spans 15 residues. Germline values: CDR1 SGHTA, CDR2 FQGNSA. The V segment lost 6 bases and the J segment 2 bases; nucleotides outside the gene matches: 6. CDR3 in DNA: TGTGCCAGCAGTCTCCGGACAGGGGGCCCCTACGAGCAGTACTTC. As protein: CASSLRTGGPYEQYF.

The CDR3 reads CASSGTSGGELFF. CDR3 DNA: TGTGCCAGCTCCGGGACTAGCGGGGGGGAGCTGTTTTTT. The rearrangement uses TRBV10-3 and TRBJ2-2; 12 nucleotides agree with TRBD2. V dropped 10 bases and J dropped 8; count of bases not matched to a gene: 5. The length of the CDR3 is 13 residues. CDR1 and CDR2 from the germline V gene are ENHRY and SYGVKD.

This clone showed up just once. The chain carries TRBV5-1 and TRBJ1-5; D unresolved. Germline values: CDR1 SGHRS, CDR2 YFSETQ. The CDR3 extends over 15 amino acids. The V end was cut by 3 bases, the J end by 1 base, with 11 bases between. The CDR3 reads CASSSVPGSNQPQHF. CDR3 bases: TGCGCCAGCAGCTCCGTACCAGGAAGCAATCAGCCCCAGCATTTT.

This chain links TRBV5-1 with TRBJ2-3; TRBD2 matches at 7 bases. V shed 3 bases and J 0 bases; nucleotides not matched to a gene: 7. Per the germline V gene, CDR1 is SGHRS and CDR2 is YFSETQ. The CDR3 spans 16 residues. CDR3 sequence: CASSSLAGGSTDTQYF. In DNA, the CDR3 is TGCGCCAGCAGCTCATTAGCGGGCGGGAGCACAGATACGCAGTATTTT.

Only a few counts were recorded for this clone. The CDR3 region is CARPLRDRGNTIYF. The CDR3 nucleotides are TGTGCCAGACCTCTCCGGGACAGAGGAAACACCATATATTTT. The chain carries TRBV28 and TRBJ1-3, with 7 positions matching TRBD1. The CDR3 is made up of 14 amino acids. V lost 9 bases to trimming and J lost 4 bases; unmatched junction nucleotides: 9. Looked up from germline, CDR1 is MDHEN and CDR2 is SYDVKM.

The table lists this clone with a count of one. V and J are TRBV7-2 and TRBJ1-2; 8 nucleotides agree with TRBD1. CDR3 length: 14 amino acids. V dropped 5 bases and J dropped 4; count of bases not matched to a gene: 6. Germline CDR1 SGHTA, CDR2 FQGNSA. CDR3 coding DNA: TGTGCCAGCAGCGAGACCGGGACAGGCTATGGCTACACCTTC. This gives the protein CASSETGTGYGYTF.

This chain connects TRBV7-2 to TRBJ2-5; TRBD2 aligns across 11 bases. The CDR3 runs 16 residues. J lost 2 bases, V lost 5 bases, and 7 bases had no gene match. Germline CDR1 and CDR2: SGHTA and FQGNSA. CDR3 loop: CASSPALAGGQETQYF. The DNA of the CDR3 is TGTGCCAGCAGCCCCGCCTTAGCGGGGGGGCAAGAGACCCAGTACTTC. Using reference TRBV7-2 and TRBJ2-5 for the parts outside the CDR3, the full variable domain is GAGVSQSPSNKVTEKGKDVELRCDPISGHTALYWYRQSLGQGLEFLIYFQGNSAPDKSGLPSDRFSAERTGGSVSTLTIQRTQQEDSAVYLCASSPALAGGQETQYFGPGTRLLVL.

Worth noting for this clone: Other DNA sequences of this sample code for an identical CDR3. The V and J genes are TRBV2 and TRBJ1-6, with TRBD1 as a possible D gene (5 bases). This CDR3 spans 14 amino acids. The V gene's germline CDR1 is SNHLY and CDR2 FYNNEI. V shed 3 bases and J shed 6 bases, with 9 bases lying between them. In nucleotides, the CDR3 is TGTGCCAGCAGTGAGACAGTACTTAATTCACCCCTCCACTTT. It yields the protein CASSETVLNSPLHF.

V gene TRBV28 combines with J gene TRBJ1-5; no firm D call. This CDR3 region has 14 residues. Deletions cut 7 bases from V and 0 bases from J, with 10 bases between. Germline V lookup: CDR1 MDHEN, CDR2 SYDVKM. The CDR3 region has the DNA TGTGCCAGCATGGAGGCGGTTAGCAATCAGCCCCAGCATTTT. The encoded protein is CASMEAVSNQPQHF. Supplemented by reference TRBV28 and TRBJ1-5, the full variable domain reads DVKVTQSSRYLVKRTGEKVFLECVQDMDHENMFWYRQDPGLGLRLIYFSYDVKMKEKGDIPEGYSVSREKKERFSLILESASTNQTSMYLCASMEAVSNQPQHFGDGTRLSIL.

V usage is TRBV4-1 and J usage is TRBJ1-1, with 7 bases fitting TRBD1. The germline V gene encodes CDR1 MGHRA and CDR2 YSYEKL. The V gene end was trimmed by 2 bases and the J gene end by 1 base; junction bases not matched to a gene: 10. CDR3 length equals 17 residues. In DNA, the CDR3 is TGCGCCAGCAGCCAATCCCGAGGGGGCCCCCCGAACACTGAAGCTTTCTTT. It is translated as CASSQSRGGPPNTEAFF.

This clone has only a few counts. The chain couples TRBV19 to TRBJ2-7, with D possibly being TRBD1 (6 bases). There are 14 residues in the CDR3. Germline CDR1 LNHDA, CDR2 SQIVND (reference sequence). Trimming removed 8 bases at V and 2 bases at J, with 16 bases between. This chain's CDR3 is CASGHGQPPYEQYF. For the CDR3, the DNA is TGTGCCAGTGGTCATGGACAGCCCCCCTACGAGCAGTACTTC.

The chain is built from TRBV30 and TRBJ1-2; D uncertain. Trimming shortened V by 2 bases and J by 8 bases, and 15 bases separated the two germline ends. CDR3 size: 13 residues. CDR1 GTSNPN and CDR2 SVGIG come from the germline V gene (reference sequence). CDR3 in amino acids: CAWSFMTDIGYTF. The DNA of the CDR3 is TGTGCCTGGAGTTTTATGACTGATATCGGCTACACCTTC.

The chain has TRBV2 and TRBJ2-1, with 11 bases aligning to TRBD2. J lost 7 bases, V lost 6 bases, and 8 bases had no gene match. Germline V gene data show CDR1 as SNHLY and CDR2 as FYNNEI. The CDR3 has 15 amino acids. CDR3 nucleotides: TGTGCCAGCAGCTACACTAGCGGGGGAAAGAATGAGCAGTTCTTC. It codes for CASSYTSGGKNEQFF. The full variable domain, in which reference TRBV2 and TRBJ2-1 provide the parts outside the CDR3, is EPEVTQTPSHQVTQMGQEVILRCVPISNHLYFYWYRQILGQKVEFLVSFYNNEISEKSEIFDDQFSVERPDGSNFTLKIRSTKLEDSAMYFCASSYTSGGKNEQFFGPGTRLTVL.

CDR3 sequence: CASSIEAPYQPQHF. The CDR3 DNA sequence: TGTGCCAGTAGTATAGAGGCACCTTATCAGCCCCAGCATTTT. This sequence joins TRBV19 and TRBJ1-5; the D is unclear. Deletions cut 0 bases from V and 5 bases from J, with 8 bases between. The CDR3 extends over 14 amino acids. The V gene's germline CDR1 is LNHDA and CDR2 SQIVND (reference sequence).

Of note for this clone: Compared with germline, one end of the junction differs, possibly owing to a read error. Distinct nucleotide sequences in the sample also encode this CDR3. This CDR3 is CASSDSRGNTEAFF. The DNA for the CDR3 is TGTGCCAGCAGTGACTCCCGGGGGAACACCGAAGCTTTCTTT. This sequence joins TRBV6-4 and TRBJ1-1; D perhaps matches TRBD1 (5 bases). CDR3 length: 14 residues. The germline V gene encodes CDR1 MRHNA and CDR2 SNTAGT.

J is TRBJ1-2 and V is TRBV7-2; 10 positions match TRBD1. Per germline, CDR1 SGHTA and CDR2 FQGNSA. The CDR3 spans 15 residues. Trimming at V came to 5 bases and at J to 5 bases, leaving 8 bases not matched to a gene. CDR3: CASSLEGQGLYGYTF. DNA of the CDR3: TGTGCCAGCAGCCTAGAGGGACAGGGGCTTTATGGCTACACCTTC. The whole variable domain, remainder taken from reference TRBV7-2 and TRBJ1-2, is GAGVSQSPSNKVTEKGKDVELRCDPISGHTALYWYRQSLGQGLEFLIYFQGNSAPDKSGLPSDRFSAERTGGSVSTLTIQRTQQEDSAVYLCASSLEGQGLYGYTFGSGTRLTVV.

V usage is TRBV2 and J usage is TRBJ2-7, with D possibly being TRBD2 (5 bases). Germline V CDR1 and CDR2: SNHLY, FYNNEI. The V and J ends lost 6 bases and 0 bases respectively, with 12 bases between them. The CDR3 extends over 14 amino acids. The CDR3 nucleotides read TGTGCCAGCAGAAGAGCGGCTAGCTCCTACGAGCAGTACTTC. Its protein is CASRRAASSYEQYF.

This chain joins TRBV14 and TRBJ2-7; 10 positions match TRBD1. The germline V gene encodes CDR1 SGHDN and CDR2 FVKESK. The CDR3 contains 14 residues. V gave up 0 bases and J gave up 9 bases; unmatched junction bases: 5. This CDR3 is CASSQEPGQGSQYF. CDR3 sequence (DNA): TGTGCCAGCAGCCAAGAACCGGGACAGGGGTCGCAGTACTTC.

The chain has TRBV29-1 and TRBJ2-1, with TRBD1 matching 7 bases. Germline trimming cut 6 bases from V and 9 bases from J; bases unmatched to any gene: 8. Per germline, CDR1 SQVTM and CDR2 ANQGSEA. The CDR3 length is 12 residues. The CDR3, as DNA: TGCAGCGTGGAAAAGGGGGCAGGTGAGCAGTTCTTC. As protein: CSVEKGAGEQFF.

This clone was recorded a few times. CDR3 sequence reads: CASSHIDRENYGYTF. The CDR3 nucleotides are TGTGCCAGCAGCCATATTGACAGGGAGAACTATGGCTACACCTTC. The V gene is TRBV11-1, the J gene TRBJ1-2; 7 bases agree with TRBD1. This CDR3 has 15 residues. V trimming: 5 bases; J trimming: 2 bases; junction bases outside the gene matches: 8. Germline lookup yields CDR1 SGHAT and CDR2 FQDESV (reference sequence).

The rearrangement uses TRBV6-6 and TRBJ1-4, with 8 bases lining up with TRBD1. The V gene's germline CDR1 is MNHNY and CDR2 SVGAGI (reference sequence). V was pared by 5 bases and J by 5 bases, with 4 bases of the junction left unmatched. The CDR3 runs 14 residues. CDR3 sequence (DNA): TGTGCCAGCAGTCCGCCAGGGGGCAATGAAAAACTGTTTTTT. The encoded protein is CASSPPGGNEKLFF.

Points on this clone: At the DNA level, this CDR3 is encoded by other sequences in the same sample as well. V and J are TRBV25-1 and TRBJ1-2; the D gene is possibly TRBD1 (6 bases). Between the trimmed V and J ends, which lost 6 bases and 4 bases, there was a span of 15 bases. This CDR3 has 14 residues. Per germline, CDR1 MGHDK and CDR2 SYGVNS. In nucleotides, the CDR3 is TGTGCCAGCAGCGGACAGACCCGTGGCTATGGCTACACCTTC. Translating it yields CASSGQTRGYGYTF.

The chain couples TRBV2 to TRBJ2-1; 9 bases are shared with TRBD2. CDR1 SNHLY and CDR2 FYNNEI come from the germline V gene. CDR3 length: 14 amino acids. Trimming took 5 bases from V and 8 from J; bases not matched to a gene: 7. This chain's CDR3 is CASSKLAGIDEQFF. The CDR3 nucleotides are TGTGCCAGCAGTAAACTAGCGGGTATAGATGAGCAGTTCTTC.

Only one count was recorded for this clone. The chain has TRBV4-1 and TRBJ2-3; the D gene is possibly TRBD2 (5 bases). Looked up from germline, CDR1 is MGHRA and CDR2 is YSYEKL. CDR3 length equals 15 residues. The ends were cut back, 0 bases at V and 2 bases at J, with 9 bases in the middle. The CDR3 DNA reads as TGCGCCAGCAGCCAAGATGGGAGCCACACAGATACGCAGTATTTT. This sequence encodes CASSQDGSHTDTQYF.

This chain connects TRBV27 to TRBJ2-6; 10 bases agree with TRBD1. Germline CDR1 is MNHEY and CDR2 is SMNVEV (reference sequence). J gave up 0 bases and V 0 bases, and 5 bases lay outside the gene matches. The CDR3 has 19 residues. The CDR3 loop reads CASSLSGQGGFSGANVLTF. CDR3 sequence (DNA): TGTGCCAGCAGTTTATCCGGACAGGGGGGTTTCTCTGGGGCCAACGTCCTGACTTTC.

The chain recombines TRBV19 with TRBJ2-5; D not resolved. The germline gives CDR1 LNHDA, CDR2 SQIVND (reference sequence). The CDR3 sequence is 15 residues long. V was cut by 9 bases and J by 1 base, with 18 bases left in between. The CDR3 DNA reads as TGTGCCAGCGGCGGTACGAACCTCTTCCAAGAGACCCAGTACTTC. Translating it yields CASGGTNLFQETQYF.

This clone is a singleton in its sample. The chain recombines TRBV4-1 with TRBJ2-3; D is unclear. The CDR3 is 12 amino acids. Trimming left V 4 bases short and J 7 bases short, with 9 bases between. Per germline, CDR1 MGHRA and CDR2 YSYEKL. The CDR3 nucleotides are TGCGCCAGCAGCCGGCCCCAAAATACGCAGTATTTT. Its translation: CASSRPQNTQYF.

The V call is TRBV2, the J call TRBJ2-5; 9 bases align to TRBD2. This CDR3 spans 15 amino acids. CDR1 is SNHLY, CDR2 FYNNEI, per germline. V shed 4 bases, J shed 4 bases, and the junction held 7 bases outside the gene matches. The CDR3 region is CASSVERGVPETQYF. CDR3 nucleotides: TGTGCCAGCAGTGTTGAGCGGGGGGTCCCAGAGACCCAGTACTTC.